A few counts support the clone carrying this T cell receptor (beta chain). Its antigen remains unidentified. Study-wide findings and caveats: Greatest tumor Treg TCR overlap was with tumor naive CD4+ cells. The larger cohort examined one V-J beta rearrangement, not whole repertoires.

V lost 7 bases and J 1 base, leaving 11 bases between the germline ends. In germline, CDR1 is SNHLY, CDR2 FYNNEI. This CDR3 region has 14 residues. TCRdb ran MiXCR on the 5' RACE reads and lists one entry per CDR3 protein. The profile shows some 44,000 distinct CDR3 sequences, 30% of them singletons. The memory fraction was CD4+CD45RO+CD25- cells. The V call is TRBV2, the J call TRBJ2-1, with no clear D. The specimen was tumor-infiltrating memory CD4+ T cells sorted from the breast tumor. Indicated subset: memory CD4+ T cells, CD4+CD45RO+CD25-. The clonotype originates from a female donor with breast cancer. The CDR3 sequence is CASTAEQSYNEQFF. CDR3 bases: TGTGCCAGCACCGCAGAGCAATCCTACAATGAGCAGTTCTTC.